Shown below are 2 T cell receptor beta chains from a single sample sequenced in a study of tumor and adjacent non-tumor tissue in lung cancer. Three rounds of nested PCR, following a modified ARM-PCR protocol, produced the TCRbeta library. TCRdb re-called the multiplex PCR reads with MiXCR, one entry per CDR3 protein. The top ten hold about 31% of the sample, which has 90,000 to 100,000 distinct CDR3 sequences, less than 85% seen once. This sample's RNA came from whole unsorted tissue. Distant lung tissue was collected more than 3 cm away from the tumor edge. Sequenced sample: distant non-tumor lung tissue. The receptors were gathered from a man aged 60 to 75 with small cell lung cancer.

Details on this clonotype: Because it lacks the conserved phenylalanine or tryptophan at the end, this CDR3 is likely a read error. The V call is TRBV4-1, the J call TRBJ1-5, with D uncertain. The CDR3 is made up of 14 amino acids. Germline V lookup: CDR1 MGHRA, CDR2 YSYEKL. CDR3 region: CASSQDREDQSQHL. The CDR3 bases are TGCGCCAGCAGCCAAGATAGAGAGGATCAGTCCCAGCATCTT.

Remarks on this clonotype: Germline and junction disagree at one end, which may indicate a read error. The genes are TRBV10-3 and TRBJ1-2; D possibly corresponds to TRBD1 (5 bases). This CDR3 has 15 residues. CDR1 ENHRY and CDR2 SYGVKD come from the germline V gene. CDR3 coding DNA: TGTGTCATCAGTGATTTTAGGTCAGGGTCGGATGGCTACGCCTTC. It codes for CVISDFRSGSDGYAF.